Listed below are T cell receptor beta chains from one sample, sequenced in a study of regulatory T cells in long-lasting Graves disease. Via MiXCR, TCRdb re-called the multiplex PCR reads, giving one row per CDR3 protein. The sample consists of 360,000 or so distinct CDR3 sequences, roughly 17% of them appearing once. A further study also used this sample, focusing on T cells in Graves' hyperthyroidism and ophthalmopathy.

The specimen comprised peripheral blood mononuclear cells (PBMCs), sampled at new diagnosis, from a patient treated with antithyroid drugs. The origin of the receptors is a man aged 35 to 55 with Graves disease. Both conserved end residues are trimmed from each CDR3. D genes are given only for firm matches.

v_gene: TRBV5-5
j_gene: TRBJ2-3
d_gene: NA
CDR3aa: ASSFYRDTQY

v_gene: TRBV7-2
j_gene: TRBJ2-5
d_gene: TRBD2
CDR3aa: ASSLKRGGRETQY

v_gene: TRBV12-3/TRBV12-4
j_gene: TRBJ2-2
d_gene: TRBD1
CDR3aa: ASSGDRLITGELF

v_gene: TRBV7-6
j_gene: TRBJ2-7
d_gene: TRBD1
CDR3aa: ASSLVGGPTYEQY

v_gene: TRBV20-1
j_gene: TRBJ2-3
d_gene: NA
CDR3aa: SASGSNTDTQY

v_gene: TRBV4-3
j_gene: TRBJ2-3
d_gene: TRBD2
CDR3aa: ASSQDHGRGDTQY

v_gene: TRBV5-1
j_gene: TRBJ1-2
d_gene: NA
CDR3aa: ASSLESSIYGYT

v_gene: TRBV2
j_gene: TRBJ2-7
d_gene: TRBD2
CDR3aa: ASRNEAGISYEQY

v_gene: TRBV4-2
j_gene: TRBJ1-4
d_gene: NA
CDR3aa: ASSLEGGATNEKLF

v_gene: TRBV5-1
j_gene: TRBJ1-3
d_gene: NA
CDR3aa: ASSLGPGRLSGNTIY

v_gene: TRBV6-5
j_gene: TRBJ2-2
d_gene: TRBD1
CDR3aa: ASSLRQGVTGELF

v_gene: TRBV5-1
j_gene: TRBJ2-5
d_gene: NA
CDR3aa: ASKTGGEETQY

v_gene: TRBV4-3
j_gene: TRBJ2-7
d_gene: TRBD2
CDR3aa: ASSQGLADGFSYEQY

v_gene: TRBV18
j_gene: TRBJ2-7
d_gene: NA
CDR3aa: ASSKDNYEQY

v_gene: TRBV27
j_gene: TRBJ2-3
d_gene: NA
CDR3aa: ASSLRRGGEGTQY

v_gene: TRBV20-1
j_gene: TRBJ2-5
d_gene: TRBD1
CDR3aa: SASLQGAGETQY

v_gene: TRBV9
j_gene: TRBJ2-2
d_gene: NA
CDR3aa: ASSVDRDLNTGELF

v_gene: TRBV29-1
j_gene: TRBJ1-1
d_gene: NA
CDR3aa: SARSGQTEAF

v_gene: TRBV15
j_gene: TRBJ2-3
d_gene: TRBD2
CDR3aa: ATSRGLAPDTQY